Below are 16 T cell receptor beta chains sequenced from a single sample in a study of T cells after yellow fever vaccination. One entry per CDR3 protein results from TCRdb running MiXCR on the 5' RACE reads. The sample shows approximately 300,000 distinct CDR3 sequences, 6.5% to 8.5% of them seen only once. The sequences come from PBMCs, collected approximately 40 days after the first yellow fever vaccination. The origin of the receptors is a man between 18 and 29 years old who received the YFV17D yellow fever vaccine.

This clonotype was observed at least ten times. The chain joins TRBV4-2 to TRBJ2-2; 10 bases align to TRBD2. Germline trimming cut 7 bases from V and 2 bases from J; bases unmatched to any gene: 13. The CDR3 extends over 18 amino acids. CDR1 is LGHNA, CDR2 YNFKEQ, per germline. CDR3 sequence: CASTLSPSGGVNTGELFF. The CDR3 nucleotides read TGTGCCAGCACCCTAAGCCCTAGCGGGGGAGTCAACACCGGGGAGCTGTTTTTT.

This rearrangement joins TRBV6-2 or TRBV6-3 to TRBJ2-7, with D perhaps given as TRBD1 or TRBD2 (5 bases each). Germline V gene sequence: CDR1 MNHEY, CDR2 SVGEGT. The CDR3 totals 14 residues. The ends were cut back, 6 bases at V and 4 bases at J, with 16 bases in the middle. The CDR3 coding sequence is TGTGCCAGCAGCCACCCCAGGGCGGGTTACGAGCAGTACGTC. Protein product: CASSHPRAGYEQYV.

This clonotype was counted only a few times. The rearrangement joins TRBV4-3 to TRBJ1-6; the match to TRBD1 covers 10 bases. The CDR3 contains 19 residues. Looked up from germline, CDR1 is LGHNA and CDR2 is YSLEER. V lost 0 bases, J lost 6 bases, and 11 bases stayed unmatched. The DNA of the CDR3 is TGCGCCAGCAGCCAAGATAGGATGGGACAGGGGAGTCCTAATTCACCCCTCCACTTT. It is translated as CASSQDRMGQGSPNSPLHF.

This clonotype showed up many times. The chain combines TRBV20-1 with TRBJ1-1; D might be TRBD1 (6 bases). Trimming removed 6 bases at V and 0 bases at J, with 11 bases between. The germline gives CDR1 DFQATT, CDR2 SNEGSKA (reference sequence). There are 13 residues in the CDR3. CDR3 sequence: CSATDRMNTEAFF. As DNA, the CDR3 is TGCAGTGCCACGGACAGAATGAACACTGAAGCTTTCTTT.

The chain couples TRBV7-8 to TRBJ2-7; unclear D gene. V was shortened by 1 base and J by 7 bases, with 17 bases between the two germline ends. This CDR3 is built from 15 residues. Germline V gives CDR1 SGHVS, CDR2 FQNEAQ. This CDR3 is CASSLDRATPREQYF. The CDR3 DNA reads TGTGCCAGCAGCTTAGATCGGGCTACCCCTCGGGAGCAGTACTTC.

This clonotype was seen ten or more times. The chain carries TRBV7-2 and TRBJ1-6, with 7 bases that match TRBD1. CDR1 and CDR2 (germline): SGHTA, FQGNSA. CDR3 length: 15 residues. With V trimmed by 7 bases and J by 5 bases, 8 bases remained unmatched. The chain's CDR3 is CASNQRDRNNSPLHF. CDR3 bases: TGTGCCAGCAACCAAAGGGACAGAAATAATTCACCCCTCCACTTT.

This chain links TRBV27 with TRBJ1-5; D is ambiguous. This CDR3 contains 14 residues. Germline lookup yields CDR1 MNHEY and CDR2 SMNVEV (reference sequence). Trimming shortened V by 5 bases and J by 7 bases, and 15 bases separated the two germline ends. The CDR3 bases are TGTGCCAGCAGTCCGCGACGAAGTGGCCAGCCCCAGCATTTT. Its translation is CASSPRRSGQPQHF.

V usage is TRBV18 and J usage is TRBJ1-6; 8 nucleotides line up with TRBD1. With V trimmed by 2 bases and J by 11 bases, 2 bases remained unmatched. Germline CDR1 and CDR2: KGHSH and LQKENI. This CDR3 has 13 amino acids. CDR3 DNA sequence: TGTGCCAGCTCACCAGACAGGGGAGCACCCCTCCACTTT. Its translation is CASSPDRGAPLHF.

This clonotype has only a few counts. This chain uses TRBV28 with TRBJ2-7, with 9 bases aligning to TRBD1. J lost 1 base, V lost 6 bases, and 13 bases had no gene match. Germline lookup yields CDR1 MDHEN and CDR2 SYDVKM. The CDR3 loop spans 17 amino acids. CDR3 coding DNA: TGTGCCAGCAGAGGGGACCGGACAGGGGTCCTATCCTACGAGCAGTACGTC. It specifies CASRGDRTGVLSYEQYV.

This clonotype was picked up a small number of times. This CDR3 is CASGSPGGGHDFF. CDR3 DNA sequence: TGTGCCAGCGGGTCCCCGGGCGGGGGGCATGATTTCTTT. The chain employs TRBV6-1 and TRBJ1-1; D possibly corresponds to TRBD1 (6 bases). The CDR3 runs to 13 residues. Trimming removed 8 bases from V and 13 bases from J, with 23 bases in between. The germline V gene has CDR1 MNHNS and CDR2 SASEGT.

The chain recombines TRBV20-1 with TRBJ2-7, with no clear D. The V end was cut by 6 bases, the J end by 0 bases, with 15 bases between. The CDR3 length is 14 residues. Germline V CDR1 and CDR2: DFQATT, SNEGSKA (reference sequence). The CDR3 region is CSAQDYLSSYEQYF. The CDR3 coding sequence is TGCAGTGCCCAAGATTACCTGAGCTCCTACGAGCAGTACTTC.

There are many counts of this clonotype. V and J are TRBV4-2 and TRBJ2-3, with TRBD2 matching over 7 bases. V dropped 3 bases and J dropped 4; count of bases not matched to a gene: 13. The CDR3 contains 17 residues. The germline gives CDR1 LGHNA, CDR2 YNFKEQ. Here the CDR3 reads CASSQPGGGPEADTQYF. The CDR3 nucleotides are TGTGCCAGCAGCCAGCCGGGAGGCGGCCCTGAGGCAGATACGCAGTATTTT.

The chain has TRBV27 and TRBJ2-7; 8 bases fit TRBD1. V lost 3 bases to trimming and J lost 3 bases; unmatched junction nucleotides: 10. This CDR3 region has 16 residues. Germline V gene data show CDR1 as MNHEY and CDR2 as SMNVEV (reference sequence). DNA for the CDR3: TGTGCCAGCAGTTTTTCCCCGGACAGGGAAGGCTACGAGCAGTACTTC. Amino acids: CASSFSPDREGYEQYF.

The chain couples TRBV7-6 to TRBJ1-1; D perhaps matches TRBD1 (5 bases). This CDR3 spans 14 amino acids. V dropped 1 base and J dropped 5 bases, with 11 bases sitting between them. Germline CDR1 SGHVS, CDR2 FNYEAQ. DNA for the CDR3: TGTGCCAGCAGCTTAGGGGGCCATGGAACTGAAGCTTTCTTT. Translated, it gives CASSLGGHGTEAFF.

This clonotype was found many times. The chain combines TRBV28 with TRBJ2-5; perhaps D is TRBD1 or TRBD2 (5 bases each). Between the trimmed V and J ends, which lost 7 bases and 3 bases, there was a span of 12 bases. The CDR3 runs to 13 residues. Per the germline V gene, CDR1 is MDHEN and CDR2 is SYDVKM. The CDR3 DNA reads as TGTGCCAGCACCCTTGGGGGAAAAGAGACCCAGTACTTC. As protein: CASTLGGKETQYF.

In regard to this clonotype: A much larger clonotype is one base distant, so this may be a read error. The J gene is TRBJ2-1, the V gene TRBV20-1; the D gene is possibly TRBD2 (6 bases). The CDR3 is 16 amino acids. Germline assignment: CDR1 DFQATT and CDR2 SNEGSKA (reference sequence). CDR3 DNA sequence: TGCTGTGCTAGAGATTATAAGCGGGCTACTTACAATGAGCAGTTCTTC. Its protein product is CCARDYKRATYNEQFF.